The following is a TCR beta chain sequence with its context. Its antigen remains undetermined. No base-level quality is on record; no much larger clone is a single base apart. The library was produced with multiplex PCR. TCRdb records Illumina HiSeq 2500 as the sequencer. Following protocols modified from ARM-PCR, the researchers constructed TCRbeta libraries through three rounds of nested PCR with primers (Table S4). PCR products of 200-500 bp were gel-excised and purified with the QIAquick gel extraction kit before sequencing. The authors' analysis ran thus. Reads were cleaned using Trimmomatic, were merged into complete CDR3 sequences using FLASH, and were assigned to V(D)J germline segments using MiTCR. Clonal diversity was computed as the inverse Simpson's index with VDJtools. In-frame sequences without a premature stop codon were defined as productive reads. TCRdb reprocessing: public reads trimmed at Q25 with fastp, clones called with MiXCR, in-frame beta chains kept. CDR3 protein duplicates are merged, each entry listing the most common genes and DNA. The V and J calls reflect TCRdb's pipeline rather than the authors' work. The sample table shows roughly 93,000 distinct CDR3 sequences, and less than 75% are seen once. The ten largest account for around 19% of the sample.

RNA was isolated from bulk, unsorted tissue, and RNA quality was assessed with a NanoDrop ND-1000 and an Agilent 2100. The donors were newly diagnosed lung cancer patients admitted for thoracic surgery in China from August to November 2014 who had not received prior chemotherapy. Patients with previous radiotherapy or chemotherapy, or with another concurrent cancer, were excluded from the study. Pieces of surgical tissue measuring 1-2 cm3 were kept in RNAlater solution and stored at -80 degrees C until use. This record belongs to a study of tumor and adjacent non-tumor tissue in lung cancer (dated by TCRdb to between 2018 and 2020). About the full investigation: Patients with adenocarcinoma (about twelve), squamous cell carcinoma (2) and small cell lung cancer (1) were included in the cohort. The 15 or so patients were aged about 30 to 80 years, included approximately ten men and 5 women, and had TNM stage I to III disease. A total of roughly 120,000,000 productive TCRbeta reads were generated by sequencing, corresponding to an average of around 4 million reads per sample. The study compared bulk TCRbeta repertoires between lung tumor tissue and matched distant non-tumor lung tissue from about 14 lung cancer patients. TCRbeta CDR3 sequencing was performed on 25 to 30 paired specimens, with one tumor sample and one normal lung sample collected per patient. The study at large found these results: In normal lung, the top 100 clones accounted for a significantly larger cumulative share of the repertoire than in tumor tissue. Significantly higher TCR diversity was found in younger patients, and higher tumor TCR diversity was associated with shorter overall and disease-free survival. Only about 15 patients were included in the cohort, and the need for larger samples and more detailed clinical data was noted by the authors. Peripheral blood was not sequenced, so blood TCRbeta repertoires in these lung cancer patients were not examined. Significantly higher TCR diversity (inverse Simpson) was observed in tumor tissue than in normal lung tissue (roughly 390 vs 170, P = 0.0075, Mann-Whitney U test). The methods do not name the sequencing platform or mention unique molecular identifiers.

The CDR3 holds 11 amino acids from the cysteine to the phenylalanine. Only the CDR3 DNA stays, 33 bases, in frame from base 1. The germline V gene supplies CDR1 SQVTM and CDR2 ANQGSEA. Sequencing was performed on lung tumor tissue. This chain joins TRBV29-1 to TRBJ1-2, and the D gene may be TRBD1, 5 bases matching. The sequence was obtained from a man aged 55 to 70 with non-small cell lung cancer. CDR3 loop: CIVDGGKGYTF. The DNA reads TGCATCGTCGACGGGGGGAAGGGCTACACCTTC.